The following is a T cell receptor (beta chain) sequence with its context. What it binds is not known. These data come from a study of PD-1 blockade in classical Hodgkin lymphoma. Findings and limits, study-wide: Whoever responded completely had baseline diversity much like that seen in newly diagnosed patients.

Clones were sequenced by immunoSEQ multiplex PCR, and TCRdb holds only the in-frame ones, with some missing. Among about 37,000 clones listed, over 60% were seen once. From germline, CDR1 is MNHNS and CDR2 SASEGT. V lost 1 base and J 8 bases, leaving 5 bases between the germline ends. CDR3 size: 11 residues. All patients experienced relapse after autologous stem cell transplantation, and brentuximab vedotin exposure was variable. The chain combines TRBV6-1 with TRBJ1-2; D unresolved. The sample consisted of peripheral blood mononuclear cells (PBMCs), taken before the second cycle of nivolumab. The clonotype comes from a human donor with classical Hodgkin lymphoma. CDR3 protein: CASSEVSGYTF. The CDR3 DNA sequence: TGTGCCAGCAGTGAAGTTAGCGGCTACACCTTC.